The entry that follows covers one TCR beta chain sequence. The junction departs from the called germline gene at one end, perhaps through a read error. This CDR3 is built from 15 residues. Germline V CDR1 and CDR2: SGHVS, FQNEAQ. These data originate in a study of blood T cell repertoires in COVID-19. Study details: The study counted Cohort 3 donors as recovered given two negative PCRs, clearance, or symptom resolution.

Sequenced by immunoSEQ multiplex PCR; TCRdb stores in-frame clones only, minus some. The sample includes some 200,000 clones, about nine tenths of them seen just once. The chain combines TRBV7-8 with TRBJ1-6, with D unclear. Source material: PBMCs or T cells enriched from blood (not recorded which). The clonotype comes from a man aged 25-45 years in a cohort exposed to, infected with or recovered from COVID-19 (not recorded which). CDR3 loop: CASSLQVPQNSPLHF. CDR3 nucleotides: TGTGCCAGCAGCTTGCAGGTTCCCCAAAATTCGCCCCTCCACTTT.